Described below is a single TCR beta chain sequence and its context. The sample is drawn from a study of T cells after yellow fever vaccination. One entry per CDR3 protein results from TCRdb running MiXCR on the 5' RACE reads. The sample lists approximately 70,000 distinct CDR3 sequences, under 8% occurring once. CDR3 length equals 13 residues. Per the germline V gene, CDR1 is SGHRS and CDR2 is YFSETQ. Trimming removed 0 bases at V and 8 bases at J, with 9 bases between. This sequence joins TRBV5-1 and TRBJ2-1; D might be TRBD1 (6 bases). The clonotype originates from a man aged 18-30 years who received the YFV17D yellow fever vaccine. The sample in question was CD8+ T cells sorted from PBMCs, obtained approximately 40 days after the first yellow fever vaccination. The CDR3 sequence: CASSLVRGYEQFF. In DNA form, the CDR3 reads TGCGCCAGCAGCTTGGTCAGGGGCTATGAGCAGTTCTTC.